Presented here are 32 T cell receptor beta chains from one specimen sequenced in a study of Ad26.COV2.S vaccination and SARS-CoV-2 variants. The treatment was: over 15 received Ad26.COV2.S at low or high dose, single or two shots; about five received placebo; per-sample allocation not given. Following the first vaccine or placebo injection, samples were taken on day 63. Using immunoSEQ multiplex PCR, the repertoire was profiled, and TCRdb retains in-frame clones only, with some absent. The table shows hundreds of thousands of clones, with 70% to 90% occurring only once. The starting material was peripheral blood, obtained in a trial of Ad26.COV2.S vaccine versus placebo. Receptors originate from a person between 18 and 65 years old who received the Ad26.COV2.S COVID-19 vaccine or a placebo.

This clone has just a few counts. The J gene is TRBJ1-6, the V gene TRBV4-2; D gene unclear. The CDR3 loop spans 15 amino acids. Trimming stripped 0 bases from V and 7 bases from J, with 10 bases between. Germline loops: CDR1 LGHNA, CDR2 YNFKEQ. CDR3 in amino acids: CASSQDWVGNSPLHF. CDR3 bases: TGTGCCAGCAGCCAAGATTGGGTAGGCAATTCACCCCTCCACTTT.

This rearrangement joins TRBV18 to TRBJ1-5; D uncertain. V was cut by 2 bases and J by 0 bases, with 11 bases left in between. The CDR3 is made up of 16 amino acids. From germline, CDR1 is KGHSH and CDR2 LQKENI. The CDR3 loop is CASSPVRPDSNQPQHF. The CDR3 DNA is TGTGCCAGCTCACCAGTCCGCCCGGATAGCAATCAGCCCCAGCATTTT.

The genes are TRBV5-1 and TRBJ2-5, with D tentatively TRBD2 (5 bases). V gave up 2 bases and J gave up 2 bases, with 13 bases separating them. The CDR3 loop spans 15 amino acids. From germline, CDR1 is SGHRS and CDR2 YFSETQ. CDR3 sequence: CASSFGRGQQETQYF. CDR3 sequence (DNA): TGCGCCAGCAGCTTCGGGCGCGGGCAACAAGAGACCCAGTACTTC.

The V call is TRBV25-1, the J call TRBJ2-1; D may be TRBD2 (6 bases). Germline lookup yields CDR1 MGHDK and CDR2 SYGVNS. The CDR3 consists of 15 residues. Between the trimmed V and J ends, which lost 2 bases and 4 bases, there was a span of 12 bases. The CDR3 bases are TGTGCCAGCAGTGAAAACCACGGGGGTTACAATGAGCAGTTCTTC. As protein: CASSENHGGYNEQFF.

The rearrangement joins TRBV6-1 to TRBJ2-2; TRBD1 matches at 10 bases. Germline V gives CDR1 MNHNS, CDR2 SASEGT. After removal of 4 bases from V and 4 bases from J, the junction contained 6 bases not matched to a gene. The CDR3 is 16 residues long. CDR3 sequence reads: CASSAPGQGSTGELFF. In DNA, the CDR3 is TGTGCCAGCAGTGCGCCGGGACAGGGGAGCACCGGGGAGCTGTTTTTT.

The V and J genes are TRBV11-2 and TRBJ1-2; D perhaps matches TRBD1 (6 bases). The CDR3 has 15 amino acids. V was cut by 1 base and J by 0 bases, with 9 bases left in between. Per germline, CDR1 SGHAT and CDR2 FQNNGV. As DNA, the CDR3 is TGTGCCAGCAGCTTAGCTGGACAGTCTAACTATGGCTACACCTTC. It yields the protein CASSLAGQSNYGYTF.

The chain uses TRBV6-2 or TRBV6-3 and TRBJ1-5, with D hard to call. There are 15 residues in the CDR3. Trimming took 5 bases from V and 3 from J, leaving 14 bases between them. CDR1 is MNHEY, CDR2 SVGEGT, per germline. CDR3 bases: TGTGCCAGCAGTACCGGTCAAAACTTCAATCAGCCCCAGCATTTT. Its translation: CASSTGQNFNQPQHF.

The chain joins TRBV10-3 to TRBJ1-1; TRBD1 matches 7 bases. V lost 10 bases to trimming and J lost 3 bases; unmatched junction nucleotides: 8. The CDR3 runs to 13 residues. Germline CDR1 ENHRY, CDR2 SYGVKD. The CDR3 spells CATQDRRYTEAFF. DNA for the CDR3: TGTGCCACCCAGGACAGGAGGTACACTGAAGCTTTCTTT.

The chain joins TRBV11-2 to TRBJ2-5, with 10 bases identical to TRBD2. This CDR3 is 16 amino acids long. The V gene's germline CDR1 is SGHAT and CDR2 FQNNGV. The V and J ends lost 5 bases and 0 bases, in that order; junction bases with no gene match: 6. CDR3: CASSPYGLADQETQYF. Written as DNA, the CDR3 is TGTGCCAGCAGCCCCTACGGACTAGCGGACCAAGAGACCCAGTACTTC.

This clone was counted between two and nine times. This chain connects TRBV5-1 to TRBJ2-2; D may be TRBD2 (5 bases). This CDR3 has 15 amino acids. Trimming stripped 1 base from V and 6 bases from J, with 13 bases between. Germline V gene sequence: CDR1 SGHRS, CDR2 YFSETQ. In DNA form, the CDR3 reads TGCGCCAGCAGCTTGTACGGGATTAATTCCGGGGAGCTGTTTTTT. Protein: CASSLYGINSGELFF. The full variable domain, with the rest looked up from reference TRBV5-1 and TRBJ2-2, is KAGVTQTPRYLIKTRGQQVTLSCSPISGHRSVSWYQQTPGQGLQFLFEYFSETQRNKGNFPGRFSGRQFSNSRSEMNVSTLELGDSALYLCASSLYGINSGELFFGEGSRLTVL.

This rearrangement joins TRBV4-3 to TRBJ2-1; 9 nucleotides line up with TRBD1. The germline V gene has CDR1 LGHNA and CDR2 YSLEER. Trimming at V came to 2 bases and at J to 1 base, leaving 6 bases not matched to a gene. The length of the CDR3 is 17 residues. The CDR3 DNA reads as TGCGCCAGCAGCCAATCTACCGGGACAGGGTCCTACAATGAGCAGTTCTTC. Translation gives CASSQSTGTGSYNEQFF.

This rearrangement joins TRBV4-3 to TRBJ2-2; 14 bases align to TRBD2. The CDR3 loop spans 19 amino acids. Germline V CDR1 and CDR2: LGHNA, YSLEER. Losses at the gene ends were 1 base for V and 4 bases for J; bases not matched to a gene: 8. In DNA form, the CDR3 reads TGCGCCAGCAGCCAAGCTCGGACTAGCGGGGGGCCCCGCACCGGGGAGCTGTTTTTT. Protein sequence: CASSQARTSGGPRTGELFF.

The chain joins TRBV29-1 to TRBJ1-2, with D hard to call. The ends were cut back, 4 bases at V and 2 bases at J, with 14 bases in the middle. CDR3 length equals 14 residues. Germline values: CDR1 SQVTM, CDR2 ANQGSEA. The chain's CDR3 is CSVAAPDRNYGYTF. The CDR3 bases are TGCAGCGTTGCGGCTCCCGACCGGAACTATGGCTACACCTTC.

The chain joins TRBV27 to TRBJ2-7; 11 bases agree with TRBD2. This CDR3 has 15 residues. CDR1 MNHEY and CDR2 SMNVEV come from the germline V gene (reference sequence). J was trimmed by 5 bases and V by 5 bases; bases with no gene match: 8. The chain's CDR3 is CASSIIAGGPHEQYF. DNA of the CDR3: TGTGCCAGCAGTATCATAGCGGGGGGGCCCCACGAGCAGTACTTC.

The rearrangement joins TRBV2 to TRBJ1-1; no firm D call. V gave up 6 bases and J gave up 5 bases, with 13 bases separating them. This CDR3 is built from 13 residues. Germline V gene data show CDR1 as SNHLY and CDR2 as FYNNEI. CDR3 bases: TGTGCCAGCAGGGGAGGGAGCGGGACTGAAGCTTTCTTT. Translation: CASRGGSGTEAFF.

The V gene is TRBV20-1, the J gene TRBJ2-7, with no clear D. The CDR3 sequence is 11 residues long. The germline gives CDR1 DFQATT, CDR2 SNEGSKA (reference sequence). V was clipped by 4 bases and J by 7 bases, with 11 bases between them. Here the CDR3 DNA reads TGCAGTGCTACCCCGTTACTAGAGCAGTACTTC. Residues: CSATPLLEQYF.

The chain recombines TRBV10-2 with TRBJ2-2, with no clear D. Germline lookup yields CDR1 WSHSY and CDR2 SAAADI. The CDR3 spans 17 residues. V lost 0 bases, J lost 3 bases, and 14 bases lay in between. CDR3 DNA sequence: TGCGCCAGCAGTGAGTCGATCCCTAGTAGGTACACCGGGGAGCTGTTTTTT. Translated, it gives CASSESIPSRYTGELFF.

This chain joins TRBV7-2 and TRBJ2-3; 11 bases are a match to TRBD2. The length of the CDR3 is 14 residues. The V segment lost 7 bases and the J segment 1 base; nucleotides outside the gene matches: 1. CDR1 is SGHTA and CDR2 is FQGNSA in the germline V gene. The CDR3 nucleotides read TGTGCCAGCATACTAGCGGGGGGCACAGATACGCAGTATTTT. It codes for CASILAGGTDTQYF. Full variable domain (remainder filled in from reference TRBV7-2 and TRBJ2-3): GAGVSQSPSNKVTEKGKDVELRCDPISGHTALYWYRQSLGQGLEFLIYFQGNSAPDKSGLPSDRFSAERTGGSVSTLTIQRTQQEDSAVYLCASILAGGTDTQYFGPGTRLTVL.

The chain couples TRBV7-2 to TRBJ1-2, with D hard to call. Trimming left V 1 base short and J 2 bases short, with 8 bases between. CDR1 SGHTA and CDR2 FQGNSA come from the germline V gene. The CDR3 covers 14 residues. The CDR3 DNA reads as TGTGCCAGCAGCTTAGGGGCGGTGAACTATGGCTACACCTTC. Protein sequence: CASSLGAVNYGYTF.

This rearrangement joins TRBV4-1 to TRBJ2-2; D is unclear. The CDR3 is 12 amino acids. The V end was cut by 3 bases, the J end by 4 bases, with 3 bases between. Germline V gives CDR1 MGHRA, CDR2 YSYEKL. The CDR3 loop reads CASSHFTGELFF. As DNA, the CDR3 is TGCGCCAGCAGCCATTTCACCGGGGAGCTGTTTTTT.

The chain joins TRBV7-9 to TRBJ1-2; D unclear. CDR1 is SEHNR and CDR2 is FQNEAQ in the germline V gene (reference sequence). The ends were cut back, 1 base at V and 5 bases at J, with 20 bases in the middle. The CDR3 covers 17 residues. CDR3 residues: CASSLEPVVGVGYGYTF. The CDR3 coding sequence is TGTGCCAGCAGCTTAGAGCCCGTCGTCGGGGTGGGTTATGGCTACACCTTC.

This clone came up once. The chain combines TRBV5-1 with TRBJ2-1; a possible D gene is TRBD2 (5 bases). V was cut by 3 bases and J by 2 bases, with 15 bases left in between. The CDR3 is 16 residues long. The germline V gene has CDR1 SGHRS and CDR2 YFSETQ. The CDR3 loop is CASSSRGVAPYNEQFF. The CDR3 DNA sequence: TGCGCCAGCAGCTCCCGGGGAGTGGCCCCCTACAATGAGCAGTTCTTC.

This clone was detected only a few times. The rearrangement links TRBV3-1 (or the pseudogene TRBV3-2) to TRBJ2-4, with 11 positions matching TRBD2. V trimming: 4 bases; J trimming: 6 bases; junction bases outside the gene matches: 17. Germline V lookup: CDR1 LGHDT, CDR2 YNNKEL (reference sequence). The CDR3 runs 19 residues. CDR3 nucleotide sequence: TGTGCCAGCAGCCCCCAATTTACCCGAACTAGCGGGAGAGGAAACATTCAGTACTTC. Protein sequence: CASSPQFTRTSGRGNIQYF.

The genes are TRBV7-2 and TRBJ2-1; TRBD2 matches at 8 bases. The CDR3 extends over 15 amino acids. V was pared by 1 base and J by 2 bases, with 1 base of the junction left unmatched. The germline V gene has CDR1 SGHTA and CDR2 FQGNSA. The chain's CDR3 is CASSLGLATYNEQFF. DNA for the CDR3: TGTGCCAGCAGCTTAGGACTAGCGACCTACAATGAGCAGTTCTTC.

This clone was detected a few times. The gene calls are TRBV10-3 and TRBJ1-3; D unclear. Germline values: CDR1 ENHRY, CDR2 SYGVKD. Trimming cost V 3 bases and J 4 bases, with 4 bases left between them. The CDR3 loop spans 12 amino acids. The DNA for the CDR3 is TGTGCCATCAGTGATGAGGGAAACACCATATATTTT. Its translation is CAISDEGNTIYF.

This sequence joins TRBV6-2 or TRBV6-3 and TRBJ2-7; 8 nucleotides match TRBD2. J was trimmed by 6 bases and V by 6 bases; bases with no gene match: 13. The CDR3 has 15 residues. Germline lookup yields CDR1 MNHEY and CDR2 SVGEGT. CDR3 sequence reads: CASSLSGSAQGEQYF. The CDR3 DNA reads TGTGCCAGCAGCCTAAGCGGGAGCGCCCAGGGCGAGCAGTACTTC.

The genes are TRBV7-9 and TRBJ2-3; unclear D gene. Germline lookup yields CDR1 SEHNR and CDR2 FQNEAQ (reference sequence). V lost 5 bases, J lost 0 bases, and 9 bases lay in between. The CDR3 consists of 14 residues. The CDR3 sequence: CASSLPRSTDTQYF. In DNA form, the CDR3 reads TGTGCCAGCAGCCTCCCCAGGAGCACAGATACGCAGTATTTT. Together with reference TRBV7-9 and TRBJ2-3, the CDR3 gives the full variable domain: DTGVSQNPRHKITKRGQNVTFRCDPISEHNRLYWYRQTLGQGPEFLTYFQNEAQLEKSRLLSDRFSAERPKGSFSTLEIQRTEQGDSAMYLCASSLPRSTDTQYFGPGTRLTVL.

The J gene is TRBJ2-7, the V gene TRBV30; 9 nucleotides line up with TRBD2. The germline V gene encodes CDR1 GTSNPN and CDR2 SVGIG (reference sequence). CDR3 length equals 16 residues. The V gene end was trimmed by 2 bases and the J gene end by 7 bases; junction bases not matched to a gene: 15. The CDR3 DNA sequence: TGTGCCTGGAGTACGGTAGCGGGAGTAAGCCTGGGGGAGCAGTACTTC. Its protein is CAWSTVAGVSLGEQYF. The whole variable domain, filled in from reference TRBV30 and TRBJ2-7, reads SQTIHQWPATLVQPVGSPLSLECTVEGTSNPNLYWYRQAAGRGLQLLFYSVGIGQISSEVPQNLSASRPQDRQFILSSKKLLLSDSGFYLCAWSTVAGVSLGEQYFGPGTRLTVT.

This clone was found a few times. The gene calls are TRBV11-1 and TRBJ2-2, with D hard to call. Germline V gene sequence: CDR1 SGHAT, CDR2 FQDESV (reference sequence). V shed 4 bases and J shed 4 bases, with 4 bases lying between them. The CDR3 runs to 12 residues. CDR3 coding DNA: TGTGCCAGCAGCTCTTCCACCGGGGAGCTGTTTTTT. Translated, it gives CASSSSTGELFF.

The chain links TRBV2 to TRBJ1-5, with a weak D call TRBD1 (6 bases). V shed 5 bases and J shed 9 bases, with 17 bases lying between them. Looked up from germline, CDR1 is SNHLY and CDR2 is FYNNEI. This CDR3 contains 14 residues. CDR3 in amino acids: CASSLTGTWWPQHF. The DNA for the CDR3 is TGTGCCAGCAGTCTAACAGGGACATGGTGGCCCCAGCATTTT.

The chain uses TRBV27 and TRBJ2-7; a possible D gene is TRBD1 (5 bases). The CDR3 covers 15 residues. Between the trimmed V and J ends, which lost 1 base and 3 bases, there was a span of 13 bases. Looked up from germline, CDR1 is MNHEY and CDR2 is SMNVEV (reference sequence). This chain's CDR3 is CASSLLRGARYEQYF. As DNA, the CDR3 is TGTGCCAGCAGTTTATTAAGGGGCGCGCGCTACGAGCAGTACTTC.

The genes are TRBV10-1 and TRBJ2-7; 10 bases agree with TRBD2. After removal of 0 bases from V and 0 bases from J, the junction contained 2 bases not matched to a gene. Germline assignment: CDR1 WNHNN and CDR2 SYGVQD (reference sequence). CDR3 length: 16 amino acids. The CDR3 DNA reads TGCGCCAGCAGTGAGTCGGCTAGCGGGAGCTCCTACGAGCAGTACTTC. The encoded protein is CASSESASGSSYEQYF.